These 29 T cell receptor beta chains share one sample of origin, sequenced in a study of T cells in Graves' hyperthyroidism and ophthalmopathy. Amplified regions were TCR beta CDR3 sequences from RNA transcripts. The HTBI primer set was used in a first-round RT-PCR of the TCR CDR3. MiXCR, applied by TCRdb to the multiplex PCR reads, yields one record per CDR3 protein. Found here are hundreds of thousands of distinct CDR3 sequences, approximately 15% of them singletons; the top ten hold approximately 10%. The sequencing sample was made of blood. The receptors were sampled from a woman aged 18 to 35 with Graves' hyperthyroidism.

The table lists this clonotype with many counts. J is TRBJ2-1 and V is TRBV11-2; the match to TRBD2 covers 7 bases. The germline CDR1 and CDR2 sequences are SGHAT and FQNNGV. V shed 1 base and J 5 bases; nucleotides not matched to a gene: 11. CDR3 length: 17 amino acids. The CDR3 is CASSLGRLAGVNNEQFF. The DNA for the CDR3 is TGTGCCAGCAGCTTAGGTCGGTTGGCGGGAGTGAACAATGAGCAGTTCTTC.

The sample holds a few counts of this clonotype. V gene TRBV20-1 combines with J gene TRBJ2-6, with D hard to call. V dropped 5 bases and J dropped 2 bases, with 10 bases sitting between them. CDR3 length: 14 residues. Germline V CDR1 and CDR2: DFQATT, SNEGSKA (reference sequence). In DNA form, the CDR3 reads TGCAGTGCTGAACATGAACCTGGGGCCAACGTCCTGACTTTC. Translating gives CSAEHEPGANVLTF.

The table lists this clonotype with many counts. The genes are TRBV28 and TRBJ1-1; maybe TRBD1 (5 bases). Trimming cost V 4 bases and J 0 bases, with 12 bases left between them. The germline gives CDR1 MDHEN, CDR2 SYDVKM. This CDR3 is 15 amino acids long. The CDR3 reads CASSSLDMLNTEAFF. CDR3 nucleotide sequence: TGTGCCAGCAGTTCCCTGGACATGTTGAACACTGAAGCTTTCTTT.

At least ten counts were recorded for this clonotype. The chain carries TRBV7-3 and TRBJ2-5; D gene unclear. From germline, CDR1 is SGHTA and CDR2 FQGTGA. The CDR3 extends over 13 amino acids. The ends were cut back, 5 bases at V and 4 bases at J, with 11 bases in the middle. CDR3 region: CASSPGGLETQYF. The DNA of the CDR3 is TGTGCCAGCAGCCCGGGCGGCCTAGAGACCCAGTACTTC.

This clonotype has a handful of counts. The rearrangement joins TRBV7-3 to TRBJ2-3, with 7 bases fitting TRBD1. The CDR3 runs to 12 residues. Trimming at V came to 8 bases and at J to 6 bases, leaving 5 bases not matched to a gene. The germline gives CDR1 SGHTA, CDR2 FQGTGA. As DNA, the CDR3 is TGTGCCAGCCCAGGGGGTCAGGATACGCAGTATTTT. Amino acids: CASPGGQDTQYF.

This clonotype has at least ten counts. The CDR3 here is CASSPSGVRTEAFF. DNA for the CDR3: TGTGCCAGCAGTCCCTCCGGGGTGAGGACTGAAGCTTTCTTT. This chain links TRBV12-3 or TRBV12-4 with TRBJ1-1; D call uncertain. Trimming removed 5 bases at V and 5 bases at J, with 15 bases between. The CDR3 consists of 14 residues.

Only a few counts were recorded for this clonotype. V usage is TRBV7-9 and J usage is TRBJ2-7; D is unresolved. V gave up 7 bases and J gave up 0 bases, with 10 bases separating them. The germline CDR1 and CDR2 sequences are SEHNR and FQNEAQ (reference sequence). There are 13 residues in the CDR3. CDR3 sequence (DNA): TGTGCCAGCACCCCTCCGGCCTCCTACGAGCAGTACTTC. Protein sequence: CASTPPASYEQYF.

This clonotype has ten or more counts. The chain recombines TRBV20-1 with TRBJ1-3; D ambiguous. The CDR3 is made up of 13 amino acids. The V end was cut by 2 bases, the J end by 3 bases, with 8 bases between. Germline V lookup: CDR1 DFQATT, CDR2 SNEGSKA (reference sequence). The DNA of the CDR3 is TGCAGTGCTAGAAGCACGGGTGGAAACACCATATATTTT. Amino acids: CSARSTGGNTIYF.

CDR3 residues: CASSLPSGRSSEQFF. Here the CDR3 DNA reads TGTGCCAGCAGTTTACCTAGCGGGAGATCTAGTGAGCAGTTCTTC. The V call is TRBV12-3 or TRBV12-4, the J call TRBJ2-1, with 10 positions matching TRBD2. J gave up 9 bases and V 2 bases, and 7 bases lay outside the gene matches. The CDR3 runs to 15 residues.

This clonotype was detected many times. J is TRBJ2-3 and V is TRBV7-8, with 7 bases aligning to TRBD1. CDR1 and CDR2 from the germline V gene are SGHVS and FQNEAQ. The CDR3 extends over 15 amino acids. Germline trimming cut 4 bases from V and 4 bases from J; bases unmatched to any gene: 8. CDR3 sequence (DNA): TGTGCCAGCAGCTCCCGCGGCAGGGGGTCAGATACGCAGTATTTT. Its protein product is CASSSRGRGSDTQYF. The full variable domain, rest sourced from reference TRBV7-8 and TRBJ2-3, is GAGVSQSPRYKVAKRGQDVALRCDPISGHVSLFWYQQALGQGPEFLTYFQNEAQLDKSGLPSDRFFAERPEGSVSTLKIQRTQQEDSAVYLCASSSRGRGSDTQYFGPGTRLTVL.

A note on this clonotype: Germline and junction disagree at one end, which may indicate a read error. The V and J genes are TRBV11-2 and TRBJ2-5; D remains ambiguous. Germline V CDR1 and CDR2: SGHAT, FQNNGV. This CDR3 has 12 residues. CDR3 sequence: CAGSLLMETQYF. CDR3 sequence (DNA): TGTGCCGGCAGCTTACTGATGGAGACCCAGTACTTC. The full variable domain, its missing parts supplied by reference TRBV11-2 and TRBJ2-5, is EAGVAQSPRYKIIEKRQSVAFWCNPISGHATLYWYQQILGQGPKLLIQFQNNGVVDDSQLPKDRFSAERLKGVDSTLKIQPAKLEDSAVYLCAGSLLMETQYFGPGTRLLVL.

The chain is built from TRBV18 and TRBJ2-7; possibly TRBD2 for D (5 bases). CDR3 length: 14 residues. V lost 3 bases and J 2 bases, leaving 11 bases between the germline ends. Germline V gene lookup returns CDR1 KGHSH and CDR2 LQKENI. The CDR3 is CASSPQAGTYEQYF. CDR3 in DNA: TGTGCCAGCTCACCTCAGGCGGGTACCTACGAGCAGTACTTC.

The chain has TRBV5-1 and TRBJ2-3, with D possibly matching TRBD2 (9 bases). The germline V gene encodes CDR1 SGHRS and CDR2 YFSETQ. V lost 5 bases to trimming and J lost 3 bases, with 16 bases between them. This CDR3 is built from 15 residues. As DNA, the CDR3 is TGCGCCAGCAGGGGCGGGAGGGACAGGACAGATACGCAGTATTTT. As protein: CASRGGRDRTDTQYF.

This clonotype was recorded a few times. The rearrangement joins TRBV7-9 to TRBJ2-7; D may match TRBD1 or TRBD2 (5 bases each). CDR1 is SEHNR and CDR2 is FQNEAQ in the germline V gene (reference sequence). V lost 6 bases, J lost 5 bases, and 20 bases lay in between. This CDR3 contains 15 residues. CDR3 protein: CASSSEGSAFHEQYF. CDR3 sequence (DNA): TGTGCCAGCAGTTCCGAGGGGTCGGCGTTCCACGAGCAGTACTTC. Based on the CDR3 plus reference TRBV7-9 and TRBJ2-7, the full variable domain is DTGVSQNPRHKITKRGQNVTFRCDPISEHNRLYWYRQTLGQGPEFLTYFQNEAQLEKSRLLSDRFSAERPKGSFSTLEIQRTEQGDSAMYLCASSSEGSAFHEQYFGPGTRLTVT.

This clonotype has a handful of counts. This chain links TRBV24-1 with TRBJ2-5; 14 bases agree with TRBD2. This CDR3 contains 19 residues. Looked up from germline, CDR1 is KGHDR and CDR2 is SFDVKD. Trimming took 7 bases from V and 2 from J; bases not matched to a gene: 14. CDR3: CATSHPGLAGEGKQETQYF. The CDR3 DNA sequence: TGTGCCACCAGCCACCCGGGACTAGCGGGAGAGGGGAAGCAAGAGACCCAGTACTTC.

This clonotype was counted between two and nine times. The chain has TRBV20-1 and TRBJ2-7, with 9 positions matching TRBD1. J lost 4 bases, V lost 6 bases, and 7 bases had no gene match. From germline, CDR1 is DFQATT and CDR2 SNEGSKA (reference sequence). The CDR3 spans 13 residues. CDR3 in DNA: TGCAGTGCCCGGACAGGGGAGAGTTACGAGCAGTACTTC. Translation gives CSARTGESYEQYF.

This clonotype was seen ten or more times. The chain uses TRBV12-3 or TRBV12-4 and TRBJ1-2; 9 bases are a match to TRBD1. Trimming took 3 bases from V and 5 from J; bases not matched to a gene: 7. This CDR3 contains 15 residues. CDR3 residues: CASSFSDRGLYGYTF. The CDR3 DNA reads TGTGCCAGCAGTTTTTCGGACAGGGGCCTTTATGGCTACACCTTC.

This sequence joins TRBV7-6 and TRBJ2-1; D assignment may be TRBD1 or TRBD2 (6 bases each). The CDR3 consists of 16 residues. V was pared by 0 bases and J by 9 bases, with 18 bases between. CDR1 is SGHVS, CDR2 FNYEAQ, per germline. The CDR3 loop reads CASSLAGGFQGTEQFF. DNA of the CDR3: TGTGCCAGCAGCTTAGCGGGGGGATTCCAGGGGACTGAGCAGTTCTTC.

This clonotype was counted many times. CDR3: CASSQDAGFENRAYEQYF. In DNA, the CDR3 is TGTGCCAGCAGCCAAGACGCGGGGTTCGAGAACCGGGCTTACGAGCAGTACTTC. The genes are TRBV4-2 and TRBJ2-7, with D perhaps matching TRBD2 (6 bases). CDR1 is LGHNA and CDR2 is YNFKEQ in the germline V gene. CDR3 length: 18 amino acids. The V end was cut by 0 bases, the J end by 4 bases, with 22 bases between.

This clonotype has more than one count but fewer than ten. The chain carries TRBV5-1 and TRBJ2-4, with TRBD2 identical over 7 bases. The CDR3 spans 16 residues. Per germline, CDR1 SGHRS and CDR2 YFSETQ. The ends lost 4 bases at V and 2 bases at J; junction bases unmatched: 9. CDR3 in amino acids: CASSGERTSSKNIQYF. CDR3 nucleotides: TGCGCCAGCAGCGGGGAGAGGACTAGTTCCAAAAACATTCAGTACTTC.

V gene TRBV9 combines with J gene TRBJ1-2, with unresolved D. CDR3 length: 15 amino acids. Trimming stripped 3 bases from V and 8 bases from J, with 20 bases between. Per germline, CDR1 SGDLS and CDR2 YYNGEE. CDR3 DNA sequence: TGTGCCAGCAGCGCCCCGAGGTCGGGTGTGGGGGGCTACACCTTC. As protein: CASSAPRSGVGGYTF.

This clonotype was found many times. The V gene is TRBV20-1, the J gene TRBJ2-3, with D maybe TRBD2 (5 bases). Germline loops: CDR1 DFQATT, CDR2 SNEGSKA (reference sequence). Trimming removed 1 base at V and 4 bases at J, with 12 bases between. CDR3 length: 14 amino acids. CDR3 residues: CSARASQRADTQYF. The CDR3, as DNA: TGCAGTGCTAGAGCCTCCCAGAGGGCAGATACGCAGTATTTT.

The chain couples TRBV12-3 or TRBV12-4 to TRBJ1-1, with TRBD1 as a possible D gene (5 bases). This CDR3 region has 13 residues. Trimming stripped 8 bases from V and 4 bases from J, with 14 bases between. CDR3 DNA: TGTGCCAGCGCTCTGGGGCAGGGCACTGAAGCTTTCTTT. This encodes CASALGQGTEAFF.

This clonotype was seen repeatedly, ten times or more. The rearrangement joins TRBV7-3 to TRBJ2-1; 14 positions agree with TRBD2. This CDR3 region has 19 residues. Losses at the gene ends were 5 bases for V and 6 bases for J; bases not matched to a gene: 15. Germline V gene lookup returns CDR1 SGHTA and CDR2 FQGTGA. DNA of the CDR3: TGTGCCAGCAGCCTAAGGGGGACTAGCGGGAGAGTACCGGGCAATGAGCAGTTCTTC. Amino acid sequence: CASSLRGTSGRVPGNEQFF.

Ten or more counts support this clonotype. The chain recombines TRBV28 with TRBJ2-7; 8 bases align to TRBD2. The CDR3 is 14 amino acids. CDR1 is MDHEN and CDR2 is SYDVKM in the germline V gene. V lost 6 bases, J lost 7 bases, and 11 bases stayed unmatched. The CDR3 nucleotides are TGTGCCAGCAGCTCCAGCGGGAGAGGATGGGAGCAGTACTTC. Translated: CASSSSGRGWEQYF.

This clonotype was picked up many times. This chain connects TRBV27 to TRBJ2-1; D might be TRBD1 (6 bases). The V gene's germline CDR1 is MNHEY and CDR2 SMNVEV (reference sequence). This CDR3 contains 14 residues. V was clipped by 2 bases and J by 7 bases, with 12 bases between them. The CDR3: CASSLSPGTNEQFF. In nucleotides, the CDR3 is TGTGCCAGCAGTTTAAGTCCCGGGACAAATGAGCAGTTCTTC.

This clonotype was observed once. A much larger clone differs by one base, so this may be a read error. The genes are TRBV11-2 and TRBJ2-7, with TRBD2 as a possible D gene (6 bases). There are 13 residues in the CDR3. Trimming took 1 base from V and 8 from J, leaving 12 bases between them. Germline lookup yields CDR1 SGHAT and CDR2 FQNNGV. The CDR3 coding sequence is TGTGCCAGCAGCTTAGTCCCAGCGGGCCAGCAGTACTTC. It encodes CASSLVPAGQQYF. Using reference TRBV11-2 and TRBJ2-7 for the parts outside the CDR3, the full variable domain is EAGVAQSPRYKIIEKRQSVAFWCNPISGHATLYWYQQILGQGPKLLIQFQNNGVVDDSQLPKDRFSAERLKGVDSTLKIQPAKLEDSAVYLCASSLVPAGQQYFGPGTRLTVT.

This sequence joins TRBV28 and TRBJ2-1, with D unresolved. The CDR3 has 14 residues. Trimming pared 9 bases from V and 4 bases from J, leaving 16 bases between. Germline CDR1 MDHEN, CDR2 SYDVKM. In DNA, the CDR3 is TGTGCCAGTGTAGGGCCCCAACTATACAATGAGCAGTTCTTC. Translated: CASVGPQLYNEQFF.

CDR3 residues: CASSEATGSRVTQYF. The CDR3 DNA follows: TGCGCCAGCAGTGAAGCAACGGGGAGTCGAGTTACGCAGTATTTT. V usage is TRBV10-2 and J usage is TRBJ2-3; the D gene is possibly TRBD2 (5 bases). CDR1 is WSHSY, CDR2 SAAADI, per germline. Trimming took 3 bases from V and 8 from J, leaving 18 bases between them. The CDR3 loop spans 15 amino acids.